This T cell receptor beta chain emerged from a study of CD8 T cells in Susac syndrome. From blood CD8+ and CD4+ T cells, TCR beta sequences were generated. This clonotype came up once. RNA, at roughly 0.5 to 1 ug, was reverse transcribed with random hexamers. Amplification of TCR beta CDR3 used immunoSEQ multiplex PCR across 54 Vbeta and 13 Jbeta. TCRdb re-analysed the immunoSEQ multiplex PCR reads in MiXCR, keeping a single row per CDR3 protein. This table holds around 200,000 distinct CDR3 sequences, more than 85% found once. This CDR3 contains 11 residues. V gave up 7 bases and J gave up 5 bases, with 6 bases separating them. Germline CDR1 is MNHNY and CDR2 is SVGAGI (reference sequence).

Sequenced sample: CD4+ T cells from PBMCs. The V and J genes are TRBV6-6 and TRBJ2-1; D not certain. The receptor was derived from a human donor with multiple sclerosis. The CDR3 loop is CASTRNNEQFF. CDR3 bases: TGTGCCAGCACCAGGAACAATGAGCAGTTCTTC.